These 18 T cell receptor beta chains were all obtained from the same sample, sequenced in a study of fetal regulatory T cell absence and autoimmunity. Data came from immunoSEQ multiplex PCR; TCRdb stores just in-frame clones and leaves some out. The table records around 100,000 clones, approximately 79% of them present only once. The sequenced material came from pancreas tissue. These receptors were obtained from a male donor with IPEX syndrome.

V gene TRBV27 combines with J gene TRBJ2-5, with D uncertain. Germline loops: CDR1 MNHEY, CDR2 SMNVEV (reference sequence). The CDR3 runs to 11 residues. The germline V and J ends were trimmed by 5 bases and 7 bases, with 8 bases remaining between them. CDR3 in DNA: TGTGCCAGCAGTCCGAGGAGGACCCAGTACTTC. It is translated as CASSPRRTQYF.

The J gene is TRBJ1-1, the V gene TRBV7-9; D unresolved. V shed 4 bases and J shed 1 base, with 16 bases lying between them. CDR1 is SEHNR and CDR2 is FQNEAQ in the germline V gene (reference sequence). The CDR3 sequence is 16 residues long. CDR3 coding DNA: TGTGCCAGCAGCTCGGCGTTTTGGCGCCGGAACACTGAAGCTTTCTTT. Its protein product is CASSSAFWRRNTEAFF.

The CDR3, as DNA: TGTGCCAGCAGTGAACGGAGCTCCTACAATGAGCAGTTCTTC. This codes for CASSERSSYNEQFF. The genes are TRBV6-1 and TRBJ2-1; D is uncertain. The CDR3 has 14 residues. The ends were cut back, 2 bases at V and 0 bases at J, with 5 bases in the middle. Germline CDR1 reads MNHNS; CDR2 reads SASEGT.

The chain is built from TRBV6-1 and TRBJ2-7; D possibly corresponds to TRBD1 (5 bases). CDR3 length: 16 amino acids. V was cut by 3 bases and J by 5 bases, with 20 bases left in between. The germline CDR1 and CDR2 sequences are MNHNS and SASEGT. This CDR3 is CASSDSRAALGDEQYF. The DNA of the CDR3 is TGTGCCAGCAGTGATTCCAGGGCCGCTCTTGGGGACGAGCAGTACTTC.

This chain links TRBV10-2 with TRBJ2-7; no clear D gene. Between the trimmed V and J ends, which lost 1 base and 0 bases, there was a span of 7 bases. This CDR3 has 14 amino acids. From germline, CDR1 is WSHSY and CDR2 SAAADI. The CDR3, as DNA: TGCGCCAGCAGTGAGTTTGATAGCTCCTACGAGCAGTACTTC. Residues: CASSEFDSSYEQYF.

The V gene is TRBV5-1, the J gene TRBJ2-2; D possibly matches TRBD1 or TRBD2 (5 bases each). Germline V CDR1 and CDR2: SGHRS, YFSETQ. V was pared by 2 bases and J by 2 bases, with 10 bases between. This CDR3 contains 15 residues. The CDR3 loop reads CASSFRDANTGELFF. The CDR3 DNA reads as TGCGCCAGCAGCTTTCGGGACGCCAACACCGGGGAGCTGTTTTTT.

This rearrangement joins TRBV6-6 to TRBJ2-3; no clear D gene. Per germline, CDR1 MNHNY and CDR2 SVGAGI (reference sequence). V was cut by 6 bases and J by 0 bases, with 4 bases left in between. The CDR3 covers 12 residues. CDR3 region: CASRGSTDTQYF. The CDR3 DNA sequence: TGTGCCAGCAGGGGGAGCACAGATACGCAGTATTTT.

This sequence joins TRBV5-1 and TRBJ1-5; 8 bases align to TRBD1. The CDR3 totals 15 residues. The germline V gene encodes CDR1 SGHRS and CDR2 YFSETQ. V gave up 0 bases and J gave up 5 bases; unmatched junction bases: 4. The CDR3 coding sequence is TGCGCCAGCAGCTTGGTGCCAGGGGGCGATCAGCCCCAGCATTTT. Translated, it gives CASSLVPGGDQPQHF.

V is TRBV6-6 and J is TRBJ1-2; 7 nucleotides match TRBD1. The CDR3 loop spans 14 amino acids. The ends lost 0 bases at V and 3 bases at J; junction bases unmatched: 1. Germline CDR1 is MNHNY and CDR2 is SVGAGI (reference sequence). The CDR3 region is CASSYSGGHYGYTF. The CDR3 DNA sequence: TGTGCCAGCAGTTACTCAGGGGGCCACTATGGCTACACCTTC.

This clone was seen a handful of times. For the CDR3, the DNA is TGTGCCTCCCGAGGGGGGGAAGCTTTCTTT. It codes for CASRGGEAFF. The chain is built from TRBV21-1 and TRBJ1-1. TRBV21-1 constitutes a pseudogene. The CDR3 totals 10 residues.

The chain has TRBV7-6 and TRBJ2-1, with 12 bases matching TRBD2. The germline CDR1 and CDR2 sequences are SGHVS and FNYEAQ. V trimming: 1 base; J trimming: 4 bases; junction bases outside the gene matches: 8. CDR3 size: 18 residues. The DNA of the CDR3 is TGTGCCAGCAGCTTAGAACCTAGCGGGGGGGCGGGTTACAATGAGCAGTTCTTC. Translation gives CASSLEPSGGAGYNEQFF.

In this sample, this clone turned up a few times. This chain links TRBV11-3 with TRBJ2-7; D could derive from TRBD1 or TRBD2 (5 bases each). CDR1 and CDR2 (germline): SGHNT, YENEEA. Trimming took off 5 bases at V and 7 bases at J, with 15 bases between the two ends. There are 13 residues in the CDR3. CDR3 sequence (DNA): TGTGCCAGCAGCCGCCACAGGACGGGGGAGCAGTACTTC. It is translated as CASSRHRTGEQYF.

V is TRBV13 and J is TRBJ2-2, with 10 nucleotides matching TRBD1. V shed 5 bases, J shed 5 bases, and the junction held 5 bases outside the gene matches. Germline CDR1 PRHDT, CDR2 FYEKMQ (reference sequence). The CDR3 has 15 amino acids. CDR3 bases: TGTGCCAGCAGCCTGACAGGGGGCGCTACCGGGGAGCTGTTTTTT. Translated, it gives CASSLTGGATGELFF.

This clone has just one count. CDR3: CASSLDRGEQYF. The CDR3 nucleotides read TGTGCCAGCAGCTTGGACAGGGGCGAGCAGTACTTC. The chain uses TRBV7-2 and TRBJ2-7; 9 positions match TRBD1. This CDR3 contains 12 residues. Germline V gene sequence: CDR1 SGHTA, CDR2 FQGNSA. Trimming cost V 3 bases and J 6 bases; bases outside gene matches: 0. The full variable domain, in which reference TRBV7-2 and TRBJ2-7 provide the parts outside the CDR3, is GAGVSQSPSNKVTEKGKDVELRCDPISGHTALYWYRQSLGQGLEFLIYFQGNSAPDKSGLPSDRFSAERTGGSVSTLTIQRTQQEDSAVYLCASSLDRGEQYFGPGTRLTVT.

The rearrangement links TRBV2 to TRBJ1-1; possible D gene TRBD1, 5 bases. V was pared by 2 bases and J by 5 bases, with 12 bases between. The germline V gene encodes CDR1 SNHLY and CDR2 FYNNEI. This CDR3 comprises 14 residues. CDR3 protein: CASSESRGGTEAFF. CDR3 DNA sequence: TGTGCCAGCAGTGAAAGTCGGGGCGGGACTGAAGCTTTCTTT.

The J gene is TRBJ2-3, the V gene TRBV5-1, with 9 positions matching TRBD2. The V gene end was trimmed by 0 bases and the J gene end by 5 bases; junction bases not matched to a gene: 4. The CDR3 has 15 amino acids. Germline CDR1 reads SGHRS; CDR2 reads YFSETQ. The CDR3 nucleotides read TGCGCCAGCAGCTTGGTAGCGGGAGCGGAAGATACGCAGTATTTT. Its protein product is CASSLVAGAEDTQYF.

The chain has TRBV4-1 and TRBJ1-2; 9 nucleotides match TRBD1. CDR1 and CDR2 (germline): MGHRA, YSYEKL. Losses at the gene ends were 0 bases for V and 6 bases for J; bases not matched to a gene: 14. The CDR3 totals 18 residues. Here the CDR3 reads CASSQDFLGTGRSDGYTF. CDR3 in DNA: TGCGCCAGCAGCCAAGATTTTTTAGGGACAGGGAGATCGGATGGCTACACCTTC.

This clone was seen a handful of times. The genes are TRBV6-5 and TRBJ1-1; 7 bases are shared with TRBD1. The CDR3 extends over 13 amino acids. Germline V gene sequence: CDR1 MNHEY, CDR2 SVGAGI. V gave up 8 bases and J gave up 1 base; unmatched junction bases: 4. The CDR3 bases are TGTGCCAGCGGCCACAGGGGGAACACTGAAGCTTTCTTT. This translates into CASGHRGNTEAFF.